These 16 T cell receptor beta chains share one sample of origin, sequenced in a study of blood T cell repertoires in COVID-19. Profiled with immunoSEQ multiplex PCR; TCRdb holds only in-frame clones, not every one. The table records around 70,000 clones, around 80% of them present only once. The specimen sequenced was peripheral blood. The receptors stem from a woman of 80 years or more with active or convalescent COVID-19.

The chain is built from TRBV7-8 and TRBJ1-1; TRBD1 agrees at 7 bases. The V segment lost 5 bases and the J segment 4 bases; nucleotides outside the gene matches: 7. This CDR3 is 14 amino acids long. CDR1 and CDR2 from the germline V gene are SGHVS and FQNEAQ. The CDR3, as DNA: TGTGCCAGCAGCAGACAGGGTGGGAGCACTGAAGCTTTCTTT. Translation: CASSRQGGSTEAFF.

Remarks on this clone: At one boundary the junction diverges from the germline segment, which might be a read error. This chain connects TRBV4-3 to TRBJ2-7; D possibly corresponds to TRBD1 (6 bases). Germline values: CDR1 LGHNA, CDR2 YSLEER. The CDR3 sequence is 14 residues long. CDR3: CANSQDTGIGEQYF. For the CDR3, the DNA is TGCGCCAACAGCCAAGATACAGGGATCGGCGAGCAGTACTTC.

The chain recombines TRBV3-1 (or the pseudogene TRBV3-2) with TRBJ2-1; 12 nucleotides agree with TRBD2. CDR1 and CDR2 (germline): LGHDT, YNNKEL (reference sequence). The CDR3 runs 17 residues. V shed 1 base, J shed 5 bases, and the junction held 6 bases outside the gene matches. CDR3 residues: CASSQGLGLAGNNEQFF. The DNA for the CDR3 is TGTGCCAGCAGCCAAGGTTTGGGACTAGCGGGCAACAATGAGCAGTTCTTC.

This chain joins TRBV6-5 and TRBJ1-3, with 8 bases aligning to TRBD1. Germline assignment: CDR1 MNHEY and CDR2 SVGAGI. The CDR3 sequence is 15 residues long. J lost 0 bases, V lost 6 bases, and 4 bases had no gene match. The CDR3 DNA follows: TGTGCCAGCAGAACAGACAGGGGCTCTGGAAACACCATATATTTT. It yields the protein CASRTDRGSGNTIYF.

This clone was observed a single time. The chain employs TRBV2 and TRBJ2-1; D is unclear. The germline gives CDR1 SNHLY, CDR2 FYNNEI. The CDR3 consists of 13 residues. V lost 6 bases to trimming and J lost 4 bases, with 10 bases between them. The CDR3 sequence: CASRRYNYNEQFF. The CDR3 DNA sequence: TGTGCCAGCAGGCGTTATAATTACAATGAGCAGTTCTTC.

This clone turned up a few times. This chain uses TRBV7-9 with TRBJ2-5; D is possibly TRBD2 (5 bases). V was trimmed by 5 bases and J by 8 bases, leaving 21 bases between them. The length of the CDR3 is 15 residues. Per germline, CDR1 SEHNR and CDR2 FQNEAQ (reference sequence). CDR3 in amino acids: CASSPTSPGTLTQYF. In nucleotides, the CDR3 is TGTGCCAGCAGCCCCACTTCACCGGGAACCCTCACCCAGTACTTC.

The CDR3 sequence is CAWSGLSSYEQYF. The CDR3 DNA is TGTGCCTGGAGTGGACTGAGCTCCTACGAGCAGTACTTC. The chain has TRBV30 and TRBJ2-7; D uncertain. Germline lookup yields CDR1 GTSNPN and CDR2 SVGIG (reference sequence). The V end lost 1 base, the J end lost 0 bases, and 7 bases lay between the germline ends. CDR3 length: 13 amino acids.

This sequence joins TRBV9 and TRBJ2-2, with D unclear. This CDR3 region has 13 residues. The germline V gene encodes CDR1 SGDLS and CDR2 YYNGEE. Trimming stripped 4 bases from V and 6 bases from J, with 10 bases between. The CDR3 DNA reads TGTGCCAGCAGCCCGACTCAGCCCGGGGAGCTGTTTTTT. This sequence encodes CASSPTQPGELFF.

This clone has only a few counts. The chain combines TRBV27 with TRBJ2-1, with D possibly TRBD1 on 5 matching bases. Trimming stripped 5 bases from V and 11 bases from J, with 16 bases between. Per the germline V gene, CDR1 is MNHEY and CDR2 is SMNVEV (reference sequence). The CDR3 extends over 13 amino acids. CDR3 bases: TGTGCCAGCAGTCAGGGCCGAAGGGGTAAGCAGTTCTTC. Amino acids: CASSQGRRGKQFF.

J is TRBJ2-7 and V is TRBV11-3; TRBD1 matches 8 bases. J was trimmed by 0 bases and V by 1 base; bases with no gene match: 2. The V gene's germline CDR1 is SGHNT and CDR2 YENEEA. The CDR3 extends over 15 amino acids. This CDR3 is CASSLGGQGSYEQYF. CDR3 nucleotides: TGTGCCAGCAGCTTAGGAGGACAGGGCTCCTACGAGCAGTACTTC.

CDR3 sequence (DNA): TGTGCCAGCAGCTTAAGGGATCTGTCCGGGGGAGATACGCAGTATTTT. Translating gives CASSLRDLSGGDTQYF. The V and J genes are TRBV7-2 and TRBJ2-3, with D perhaps matching TRBD2 (6 bases). The CDR3 contains 16 residues. Germline assignment: CDR1 SGHTA and CDR2 FQGNSA. V was pared by 2 bases and J by 5 bases, with 17 bases between.

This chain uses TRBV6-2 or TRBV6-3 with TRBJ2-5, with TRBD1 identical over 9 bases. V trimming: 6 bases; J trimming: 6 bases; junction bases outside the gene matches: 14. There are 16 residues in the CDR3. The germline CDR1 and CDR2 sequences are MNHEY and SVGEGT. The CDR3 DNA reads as TGTGCCAGCAGCCTCTTAGGACAGGGGACCAGGAAGACCCAGTACTTC. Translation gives CASSLLGQGTRKTQYF.

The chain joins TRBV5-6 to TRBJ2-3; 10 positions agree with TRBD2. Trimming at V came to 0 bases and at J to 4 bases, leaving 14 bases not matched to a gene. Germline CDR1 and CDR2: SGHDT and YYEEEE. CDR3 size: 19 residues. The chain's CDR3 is CASSLEGLAGGVWPDTQYF. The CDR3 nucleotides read TGTGCCAGCAGCTTGGAGGGTTTAGCGGGAGGAGTCTGGCCAGATACGCAGTATTTT.

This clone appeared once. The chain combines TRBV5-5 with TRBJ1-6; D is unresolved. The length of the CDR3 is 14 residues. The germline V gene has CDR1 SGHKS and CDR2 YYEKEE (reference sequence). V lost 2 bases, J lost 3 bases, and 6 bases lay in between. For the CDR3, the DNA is TGTGCCAGCAGCTTATCCCTCTATAATTCACCCCTCCACTTT. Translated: CASSLSLYNSPLHF.

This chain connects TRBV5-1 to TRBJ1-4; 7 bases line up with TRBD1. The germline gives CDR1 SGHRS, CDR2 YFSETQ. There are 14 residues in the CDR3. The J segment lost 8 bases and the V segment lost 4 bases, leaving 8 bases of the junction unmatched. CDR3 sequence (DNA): TGCGCCAGCAGCCTGGGGGACAGCTCCGAAAAACTGTTTTTT. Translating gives CASSLGDSSEKLFF.

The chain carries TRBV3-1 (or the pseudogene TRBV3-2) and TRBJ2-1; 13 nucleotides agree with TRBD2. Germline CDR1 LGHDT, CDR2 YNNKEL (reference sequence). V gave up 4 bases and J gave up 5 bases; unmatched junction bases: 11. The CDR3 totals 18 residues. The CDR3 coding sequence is TGTGCCAGCAGCCCTAAGGAGCCCGGGACTAGCGGGGACAATGAGCAGTTCTTC. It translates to CASSPKEPGTSGDNEQFF.